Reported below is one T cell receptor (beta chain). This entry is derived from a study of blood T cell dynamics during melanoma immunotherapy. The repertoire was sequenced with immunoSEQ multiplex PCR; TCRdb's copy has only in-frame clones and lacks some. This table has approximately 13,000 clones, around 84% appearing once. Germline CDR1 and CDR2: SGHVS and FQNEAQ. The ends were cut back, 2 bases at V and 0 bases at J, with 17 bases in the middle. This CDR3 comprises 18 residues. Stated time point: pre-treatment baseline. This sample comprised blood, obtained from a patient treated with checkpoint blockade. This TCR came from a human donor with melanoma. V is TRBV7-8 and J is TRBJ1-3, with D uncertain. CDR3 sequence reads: CASSLKGSGDYSGNTIYF. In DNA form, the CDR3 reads TGTGCCAGCAGCTTAAAAGGGTCAGGTGATTACTCTGGAAACACCATATATTTT.